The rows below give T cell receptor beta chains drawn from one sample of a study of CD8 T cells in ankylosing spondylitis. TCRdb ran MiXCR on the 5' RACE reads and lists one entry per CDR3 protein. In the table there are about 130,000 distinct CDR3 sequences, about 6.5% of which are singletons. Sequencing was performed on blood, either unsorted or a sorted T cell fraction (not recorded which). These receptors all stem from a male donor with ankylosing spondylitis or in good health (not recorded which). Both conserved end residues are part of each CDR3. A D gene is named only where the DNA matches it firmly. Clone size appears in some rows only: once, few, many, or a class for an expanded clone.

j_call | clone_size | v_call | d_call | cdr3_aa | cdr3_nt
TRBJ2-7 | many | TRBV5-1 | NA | CASSFRGSIYEQYF | TGCGCCAGCAGCTTCCGAGGGAGTATCTACGAGCAGTACTTC
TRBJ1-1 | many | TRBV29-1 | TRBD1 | CSGGQGASEAFF | TGCAGCGGGGGACAGGGGGCGTCTGAAGCTTTCTTT
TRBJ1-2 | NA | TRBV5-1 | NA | CASSLEREGYTF | TGCGCCAGCAGCTTGGAGAGGGAAGGCTACACCTTC
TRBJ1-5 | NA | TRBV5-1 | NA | CASSLSLSGPNQPQHF | TGCGCCAGCAGCCTAAGTTTGAGCGGCCCGAATCAGCCCCAGCATTTT
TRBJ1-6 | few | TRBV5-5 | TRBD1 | CASSFVDRGGNSPLHF | TGTGCCAGCAGCTTCGTAGACAGGGGAGGAAATTCACCCCTCCACTTT
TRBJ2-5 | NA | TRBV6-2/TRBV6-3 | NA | CASKVAETQYF | TGTGCCAGCAAAGTAGCGGAGACCCAGTACTTC
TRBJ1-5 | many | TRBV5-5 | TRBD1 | CASSSTGGGQPQHF | TGTGCCAGCAGCTCTACAGGGGGTGGACAGCCCCAGCATTTT
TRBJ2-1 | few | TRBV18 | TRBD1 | CASSLLRTGGINEQFF | TGTGCCAGCTCACTGCTTCGGACAGGGGGCATAAATGAGCAGTTCTTC
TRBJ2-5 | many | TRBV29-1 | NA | CSVSTLYQETQYF | TGCAGCGTCTCGACTCTATACCAAGAGACCCAGTACTTC
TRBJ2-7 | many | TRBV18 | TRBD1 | CASSPLQGSNEQYF | TGTGCCAGCTCACCGTTACAGGGGTCCAACGAGCAGTACTTC
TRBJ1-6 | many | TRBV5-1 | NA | CASSLADGRLGSPLHF | TGCGCCAGCAGCTTGGCGGACGGTCGTTTGGGTTCACCCCTCCACTTT
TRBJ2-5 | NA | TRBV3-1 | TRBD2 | CASCQSIGTSGGSPQYF | TGTGCCAGCTGCCAATCGATTGGCACGTCGGGGGGGAGTCCCCAGTACTTC
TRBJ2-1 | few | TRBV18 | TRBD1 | CASSPGTGNHNEQFF | TGTGCCAGCTCACCTGGGACAGGCAACCACAATGAGCAGTTCTTC
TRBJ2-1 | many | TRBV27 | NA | CASSNELGYNEQFF | TGTGCCAGCAGTAACGAACTGGGCTACAATGAGCAGTTCTTC
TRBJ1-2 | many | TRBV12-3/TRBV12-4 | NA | CASSFARDRYTF | TGTGCCAGCAGTTTTGCCCGGGATCGCTACACCTTC
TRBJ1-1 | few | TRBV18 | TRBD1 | CATSEGAEVNTEAFF | TGTGCCACCAGCGAGGGGGCGGAGGTGAACACTGAAGCTTTCTTT
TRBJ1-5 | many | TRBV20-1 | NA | CSARAGTDTYSNQPQHF | TGCAGTGCTAGGGCCGGGACCGATACTTATAGCAATCAGCCCCAGCATTTT
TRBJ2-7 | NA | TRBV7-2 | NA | CASSLRGFGDEQYF | TGTGCCAGCAGCTTAAGGGGCTTCGGCGACGAGCAGTACTTC
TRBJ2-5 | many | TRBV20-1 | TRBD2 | CSASGAGTQETQYF | TGCAGTGCTAGTGGAGCGGGGACCCAAGAGACCCAGTACTTC
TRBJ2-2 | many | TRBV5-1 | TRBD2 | CASSSPSGRTTTGELFF | TGCGCCAGCAGCTCGCCTAGCGGGAGAACCACCACCGGGGAGCTGTTTTTT
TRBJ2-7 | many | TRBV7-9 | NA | CASSPTDAYEQYF | TGTGCCAGCAGCCCGACTGACGCCTACGAGCAGTACTTC
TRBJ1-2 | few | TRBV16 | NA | CASSQEGRDYGYTF | TGTGCCAGCAGCCAAGAGGGGAGGGACTATGGCTACACCTTC
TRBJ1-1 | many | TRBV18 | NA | CASSPLGGAEKAFF | TGTGCCAGCTCACCACTTGGGGGGGCCGAGAAGGCTTTCTTT
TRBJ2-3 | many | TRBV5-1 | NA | CASSRGTAGTQYF | TGCGCCAGCAGCCGCGGGACTGCGGGTACGCAGTATTTT